This T cell receptor beta chain was sequenced during a study of T cell responses to AZD1222 COVID-19 vaccine. Profiled with immunoSEQ multiplex PCR; TCRdb holds only in-frame clones, not every one. The table has 79,000 or so clones, roughly nine tenths seen once. Germline CDR1 is ENHRY and CDR2 is SYGVKD. This CDR3 has 16 amino acids. V lost 6 bases to trimming and J lost 4 bases, with 16 bases between them. The sequence was collected from an adult who received the AZD1222 COVID-19 vaccine. The starting material was peripheral blood, obtained 28 days after the second AZD1222 dose. The V and J genes are TRBV10-3 and TRBJ2-6; D might be TRBD2 (6 bases). CDR3 sequence reads: CAISGKRAFGANVLTF. Here the CDR3 DNA reads TGTGCCATCAGCGGAAAGCGGGCGTTCGGGGCCAACGTCCTGACTTTC.